This is a list of T cell receptor beta chains from one sample in a study of human versus mouse CDR3 diversity and MHC coevolution. Repertoires were generated with immunoSEQ multiplex PCR, while TCRdb's copy carries only in-frame clones and drops some. Found here are about 81,000 clones, roughly 93% of them singletons; the top ten hold around 1.3%. Sequencing was done on a sample of naive CD4+ T cells from blood. All receptors come from a person between 25 and 70 years old in good health. CDR3s leave out the opening cysteine and the closing phenylalanine or tryptophan. The order of the fields is CDR3 protein, J gene, V gene.

CDR3: ASSQDRAAGQPQH
J: TRBJ1-5
V: TRBV4-1

CDR3: ASSSGLPTGELF
J: TRBJ2-2
V: TRBV5-6

CDR3: ASSSTSIGELF
J: TRBJ2-2
V: TRBV19

CDR3: ASSLGSGLDRGTQY
J: TRBJ2-3
V: TRBV7-9

CDR3: ASKGLSKGRTEAF
J: TRBJ1-1
V: TRBV5-5

CDR3: ATGDQSTDTQY
J: TRBJ2-3
V: TRBV10-3

CDR3: ASNIDRVSNGYT
J: TRBJ1-2
V: TRBV7-2

CDR3: ASIPGTGGETQY
J: TRBJ2-5
V: TRBV5-1

CDR3: ASSPRDRGNQPQH
J: TRBJ1-5
V: TRBV6-5

CDR3: ASRPAQLNTEAF
J: TRBJ1-1
V: TRBV28

CDR3: ASSSDYYNEQF
J: TRBJ2-1
V: TRBV5-8

CDR3: ASSPGPGGTEAF
J: TRBJ1-1
V: TRBV5-1

CDR3: ASSFSDTEAF
J: TRBJ1-1
V: TRBV5-5

CDR3: ASSLVWGRGSNYGYT
J: TRBJ1-2
V: TRBV7-2

CDR3: ASSSWTGSNQPQH
J: TRBJ1-5
V: TRBV6-6

CDR3: ASSLADGRTDTQY
J: TRBJ2-3
V: TRBV7-7

CDR3: AWSEAAGTEAF
J: TRBJ1-1
V: TRBV30

CDR3: ASNRLAMGGDNEQF
J: TRBJ2-1
V: TRBV4-2

CDR3: ATSRGGSRNTEAF
J: TRBJ1-1
V: TRBV15

CDR3: ASSASGYQETQY
J: NA
V: TRBV6-1

CDR3: ASSVDLGQGRSGANVLT
J: TRBJ2-6
V: TRBV9

CDR3: ASSPSEGGTGELF
J: TRBJ2-2
V: TRBV18

CDR3: ASSPQQDYGYT
J: TRBJ1-2
V: TRBV7-8

CDR3: ASSYGSSDNEQF
J: TRBJ2-1
V: TRBV6-5

CDR3: ASRKLAGAGEQF
J: TRBJ2-1
V: TRBV7-8

CDR3: ASVGPNRGPADTQY
J: TRBJ2-3
V: TRBV18

CDR3: ASSPSGGVNNEQF
J: TRBJ2-1
V: TRBV5-1

CDR3: ASSQGDTGELF
J: TRBJ2-2
V: TRBV5-1

CDR3: ASSPSQVDTQY
J: TRBJ2-3
V: TRBV19

CDR3: ASSSPGTGGPGELF
J: TRBJ2-2
V: TRBV7-3

CDR3: ASSPRGAGGGDTQY
J: TRBJ2-3
V: TRBV5-1

CDR3: ASSDIRQGGYT
J: TRBJ1-2
V: TRBV6-1

CDR3: ASSPEYIEQY
J: TRBJ2-7
V: TRBV7-8

CDR3: ASSLVGGRVTEAF
J: TRBJ1-1
V: TRBV7-2

CDR3: ASSLSRTEQF
J: TRBJ2-1
V: TRBV27

CDR3: ASSQGTGGVNEQF
J: TRBJ2-1
V: TRBV21-1

CDR3: ASTLGLGTYEQY
J: TRBJ2-7
V: TRBV19

CDR3: ASSFGGSRYNEQF
J: TRBJ2-1
V: TRBV27

CDR3: ASSLSLVNEQF
J: TRBJ2-1
V: TRBV11-3

CDR3: ASSRRQVTYEQY
J: TRBJ2-7
V: TRBV19

CDR3: ASRPRTLLINQPQH
J: TRBJ1-5
V: TRBV28

CDR3: ASSKDRVETQY
J: TRBJ2-5
V: TRBV5-1

CDR3: SVAPRLAGANEQY
J: TRBJ2-7
V: TRBV29-1